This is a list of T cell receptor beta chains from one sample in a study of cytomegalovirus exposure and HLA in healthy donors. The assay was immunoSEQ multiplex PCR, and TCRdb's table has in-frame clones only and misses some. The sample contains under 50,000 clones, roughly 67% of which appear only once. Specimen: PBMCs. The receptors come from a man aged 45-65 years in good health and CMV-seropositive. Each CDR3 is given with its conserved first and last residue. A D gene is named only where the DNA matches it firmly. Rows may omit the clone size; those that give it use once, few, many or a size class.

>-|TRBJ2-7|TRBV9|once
TGTGCCAGCAGCGTCAGGGATCCCTACGAGCAGTACTTC
CASSVRDPYEQYF
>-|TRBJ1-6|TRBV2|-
TGTGCCAGCAGACAGGAGTCAAATTCACCCCTCCACTTT
CASRQESNSPLHF
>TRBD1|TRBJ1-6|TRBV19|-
TGTGCCAGTAGTACCCAAGGACAGGGGAGTAATTCACCCCTCCACTTT
CASSTQGQGSNSPLHF
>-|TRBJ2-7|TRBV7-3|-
TGTGCCAGCAGCTCGGGACTCCTAAAGTCCGAGCAGTACTTC
CASSSGLLKSEQYF
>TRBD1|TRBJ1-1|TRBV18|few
TGTGCCAGCTCACCGATGGGACAGGGACTTGAAGCTTTCTTT
CASSPMGQGLEAFF
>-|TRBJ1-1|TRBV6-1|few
TGTGCCATCAGAGGGGGAATGAACACTGAAGCTTTCTTT
CAIRGGMNTEAFF
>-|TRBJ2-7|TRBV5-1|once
TGCGCCAGCAGCTTGCAGGGTCCCCACGAGCAGTACTTC
CASSLQGPHEQYF
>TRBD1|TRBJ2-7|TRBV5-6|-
TGTGCCAGCAGCCCCCTGGGAGCAGGGGGCTCCGAGCAGTACTTC
CASSPLGAGGSEQYF
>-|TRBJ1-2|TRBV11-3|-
TGTGCCAGCAGCTTGCGAGACAGCTATGGCTACACCTTC
CASSLRDSYGYTF
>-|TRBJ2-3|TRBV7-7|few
TGTGCCAGCAGCTTAGGGCGCACAGATACGCAGTATTTT
CASSLGRTDTQYF
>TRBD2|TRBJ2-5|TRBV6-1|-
TGTGCCAGCAGTGAAACTAGCGGGGGGCAAGAGACCCAGTACTTC
CASSETSGGQETQYF
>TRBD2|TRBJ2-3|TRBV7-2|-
TGTGCCAGCAGTCCAAGGGGGGGCGGGGGGGGAATGGATACGCAGTATTTT
CASSPRGGGGGMDTQYF
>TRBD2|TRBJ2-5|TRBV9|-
TGTGCCAGCAGCGTCGGGACTAGCGGGGGAGAGACCCAGTACTTC
CASSVGTSGGETQYF
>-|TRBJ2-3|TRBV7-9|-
TGTGCCAGCAGCTTAAACCCAGGGAGGACAGATACGCAGTATTTT
CASSLNPGRTDTQYF
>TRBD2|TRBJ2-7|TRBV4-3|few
TGCGCCAGCAGCCAATCGAGCGGGGTCTACGAGCAGTACTTC
CASSQSSGVYEQYF